The next 19 T cell receptor beta chains were all read from a single sample in a study of cytomegalovirus exposure and HLA in healthy donors. The primer mix had 60 Vbeta and 13 Jbeta primers. Sequencing was performed with immunoSEQ multiplex PCR; in TCRdb, only in-frame clones are kept and a portion is missing. Among some 150,000 clones listed, 70% to 80% were seen once. The sample taken for sequencing was PBMCs. The receptors were sampled from a female donor in good health and CMV-seropositive.

In this sample, this clone turned up a few times. This rearrangement joins TRBV10-3 to TRBJ2-3; 8 positions agree with TRBD1. There are 16 residues in the CDR3. Trimming removed 2 bases from V and 2 bases from J; junction bases left unmatched: 6. Germline CDR1 reads ENHRY; CDR2 reads SYGVKD. The CDR3 spells CAISEKTGQVTDTQYF. CDR3 nucleotides: TGTGCCATCAGTGAGAAGACGGGACAGGTCACAGATACGCAGTATTTT.

V is TRBV5-6 and J is TRBJ2-1; no firm D call. V dropped 2 bases and J dropped 3 bases, with 9 bases sitting between them. The CDR3 spans 14 residues. CDR1 and CDR2 from the germline V gene are SGHDT and YYEEEE. The CDR3 DNA reads TGTGCCAGCAGCTTCCCTAACAGCTACAATGAGCAGTTCTTC. Translation: CASSFPNSYNEQFF.

The chain is built from TRBV28 and TRBJ2-1, with 7 bases identical to TRBD2. Per the germline V gene, CDR1 is MDHEN and CDR2 is SYDVKM. After removal of 6 bases from V and 0 bases from J, the junction contained 8 bases not matched to a gene. The CDR3 is made up of 16 amino acids. CDR3 DNA sequence: TGTGCCAGCAGACCAAGCGGGGTACGCTCCTACAATGAGCAGTTCTTC. Encoded protein: CASRPSGVRSYNEQFF.

The chain recombines TRBV27 with TRBJ1-2; the match to TRBD1 covers 9 bases. Trimming at V came to 3 bases and at J to 4 bases, leaving 0 bases not matched to a gene. The CDR3 has 13 residues. Germline CDR1 reads MNHEY; CDR2 reads SMNVEV (reference sequence). DNA of the CDR3: TGTGCCAGCAGTTTGACAGGGGGCTATGGCTACACCTTC. The encoded protein is CASSLTGGYGYTF.

The chain couples TRBV28 to TRBJ2-7, with TRBD2 identical over 12 bases. With V trimmed by 7 bases and J by 4 bases, 5 bases remained unmatched. The CDR3 consists of 14 residues. The germline CDR1 and CDR2 sequences are MDHEN and SYDVKM. CDR3 loop: CASIETSGGYEQYF. The CDR3 region has the DNA TGTGCCAGCATCGAGACTAGCGGGGGATACGAGCAGTACTTC. The entire variable domain, with the rest obtained from reference TRBV28 and TRBJ2-7, is as follows: DVKVTQSSRYLVKRTGEKVFLECVQDMDHENMFWYRQDPGLGLRLIYFSYDVKMKEKGDIPEGYSVSREKKERFSLILESASTNQTSMYLCASIETSGGYEQYFGPGTRLTVT.

The chain carries TRBV6-5 and TRBJ2-1; 12 nucleotides line up with TRBD1. Trimming cost V 2 bases and J 9 bases; bases outside gene matches: 5. Germline V gene lookup returns CDR1 MNHEY and CDR2 SVGAGI. This CDR3 spans 15 amino acids. CDR3 residues: CASSYVGTGGGEQFF. The CDR3 DNA sequence: TGTGCCAGCAGTTACGTCGGGACAGGGGGCGGTGAGCAGTTCTTC.

This chain connects TRBV5-8 to TRBJ2-5; 9 bases map to TRBD2. The CDR3 is 16 amino acids. CDR1 and CDR2 from the germline V gene are SGHTS and YDEGEE. V lost 0 bases and J lost 4; bases outside the gene matches: 7. The CDR3 sequence: CASSLGGTSIGETQYF. The CDR3 DNA follows: TGTGCCAGCAGCTTGGGAGGGACTAGCATCGGAGAGACCCAGTACTTC.

This clone was seen only once. The gene calls are TRBV28 and TRBJ1-4; D may be TRBD1 (5 bases). Trimming left V 3 bases short and J 5 bases short, with 22 bases between. The CDR3 covers 18 residues. CDR1 and CDR2 from the germline V gene are MDHEN and SYDVKM. In nucleotides, the CDR3 is TGTGCCAGCAGTTTTCCGGGCCTACTCTGGGGGGAAAATGAAAAACTGTTTTTT. Translation gives CASSFPGLLWGENEKLFF.

This clone came up once. The chain uses TRBV7-3 and TRBJ2-5; D uncertain. Germline V CDR1 and CDR2: SGHTA, FQGTGA. The CDR3 sequence is 13 residues long. Trimming shortened V by 1 base and J by 5 bases, and 8 bases separated the two germline ends. The CDR3 reads CASSLSLRETQYF. The CDR3 nucleotides are TGTGCCAGCAGCTTAAGTCTTCGGGAGACCCAGTACTTC.

This clone occurred a few times. V gene TRBV2 combines with J gene TRBJ2-1; TRBD2 matches at 12 bases. With V trimmed by 8 bases and J by 7 bases, 6 bases remained unmatched. The germline V gene encodes CDR1 SNHLY and CDR2 FYNNEI. CDR3 length equals 14 residues. The CDR3 loop is CASLLTSGRNEQFF. CDR3 nucleotides: TGTGCCAGCCTACTGACTAGCGGGAGAAATGAGCAGTTCTTC.

The V gene is TRBV19, the J gene TRBJ2-7, with 8 bases matching TRBD1. The CDR3 length is 15 residues. After removal of 3 bases from V and 3 bases from J, the junction contained 7 bases not matched to a gene. Germline V gene sequence: CDR1 LNHDA, CDR2 SQIVND (reference sequence). The CDR3 is CASSITGGKLYEQYF. In DNA form, the CDR3 reads TGTGCCAGTAGTATTACAGGGGGAAAACTCTACGAGCAGTACTTC.

The V gene is TRBV11-2, the J gene TRBJ2-1, with D maybe TRBD1 (6 bases). CDR3 length equals 13 residues. The germline V gene has CDR1 SGHAT and CDR2 FQNNGV. V lost 4 bases and J lost 10, with 14 bases in between. Here the CDR3 reads CASSYEHGTEQFF. The CDR3 DNA follows: TGTGCCAGCAGCTACGAACACGGGACAGAGCAGTTCTTC. Drawing the rest from reference TRBV11-2 and TRBJ2-1, the complete variable domain is EAGVAQSPRYKIIEKRQSVAFWCNPISGHATLYWYQQILGQGPKLLIQFQNNGVVDDSQLPKDRFSAERLKGVDSTLKIQPAKLEDSAVYLCASSYEHGTEQFFGPGTRLTVL.

This chain uses TRBV11-2 with TRBJ1-1; no firm D call. The ends were cut back, 2 bases at V and 4 bases at J, with 8 bases in the middle. Germline CDR1 SGHAT, CDR2 FQNNGV. The CDR3 consists of 13 residues. CDR3 residues: CASSLNGATEAFF. Here the CDR3 DNA reads TGTGCCAGCAGCTTAAACGGAGCCACTGAAGCTTTCTTT.

The table lists this clone with a count of one. This CDR3 is CASSPPGGTEAFF. CDR3 sequence (DNA): TGTGCCAGCAGCCCCCCCGGGGGCACTGAAGCTTTCTTT. The rearrangement joins TRBV5-5 to TRBJ1-1, with a weak D call TRBD1 (5 bases). The CDR3 is made up of 13 amino acids. CDR1 is SGHKS and CDR2 is YYEKEE in the germline V gene (reference sequence). Trimming removed 4 bases at V and 4 bases at J, with 11 bases between.

The rearrangement uses TRBV6-7 and TRBJ1-1, with a tentative D call TRBD1 (5 bases). TRBV6-7 is assigned to the ORF class and has an uncertain function. V was clipped by 2 bases and J by 4 bases, with 14 bases between them. This CDR3 is 15 amino acids long. Here the CDR3 DNA reads TGTGCCAGCAGTTACATCGGGACGGGACTCACTGAAGCTTTCTTT. Its translation: CASSYIGTGLTEAFF.

The chain uses TRBV5-1 and TRBJ1-3; weak D call: TRBD1 (5 bases). Trimming cost V 4 bases and J 0 bases, with 14 bases left between them. The CDR3 loop spans 16 amino acids. Germline loops: CDR1 SGHRS, CDR2 YFSETQ. The CDR3, as DNA: TGCGCCAGCAGCGAAGACAGACAGTCCTCTGGAAACACCATATATTTT. This encodes CASSEDRQSSGNTIYF.

V is TRBV5-1 and J is TRBJ1-4; 8 nucleotides match TRBD1. The germline V gene encodes CDR1 SGHRS and CDR2 YFSETQ. The CDR3 length is 17 residues. Trimming cost V 1 base and J 3 bases; bases outside gene matches: 8. The CDR3 loop reads CASSLPGQGLANEKLFF. The CDR3 DNA reads TGCGCCAGCAGCTTGCCTGGACAGGGTTTGGCTAATGAAAAACTGTTTTTT.

The J gene is TRBJ2-6, the V gene TRBV27; D is possibly TRBD1 (8 bases). Trimming left V 6 bases short and J 1 base short, with 19 bases between. Germline V gene lookup returns CDR1 MNHEY and CDR2 SMNVEV (reference sequence). This CDR3 comprises 18 residues. The chain's CDR3 is CASSLRGRGKSGANVLTF. The CDR3, as DNA: TGTGCCAGCAGCCTCAGGGGGCGGGGGAAATCTGGGGCCAACGTCCTGACTTTC.

V gene TRBV21-1 combines with J gene TRBJ2-5; no check of the table's D call, TRBD1, against the DNA was made. TRBV21-1 is tagged as a pseudogene. This CDR3 is 16 amino acids long. CDR3 sequence (DNA): TGTGCCAGCAGCAAAAAGGGGGAGTTACGACAAGAGACCCAGTACTTC. Amino acid sequence: CASSKKGELRQETQYF.